This T cell receptor beta chain was recovered during a study of cytomegalovirus exposure and HLA in healthy donors. Overall study context: HLA-typed donors were the source of about 85 million unique TCRs, which an early data release held.

Trimming removed 6 bases from V and 3 bases from J; junction bases left unmatched: 7. There are 15 residues in the CDR3. Germline V CDR1 and CDR2: MNHNY, SVGAGI (reference sequence). This clone was seen a handful of times. What it binds is unknown. Study results and limitations: A later analysis showed TCR association rates differing by HLA locus, peaking at DRB1 and lowest at HLA-C. Common viral pathogens seemed, in a later analysis, to connect with several of the most significant clusters. It was reported that the classifier diagnosed cytomegalovirus status with high specificity and sensitivity in both the original and validation cohorts.

The PCR contained 60 Vbeta and 13 Jbeta primers. Assay: immunoSEQ multiplex PCR; the TCRdb copy retains only in-frame clones and omits some. The sample includes approximately 150,000 clones, roughly 80% of them seen just once. Sequences were obtained from PBMCs. The chain combines TRBV6-6 with TRBJ2-2, with TRBD1 identical over 7 bases. This clonotype was obtained from a young man in good health and CMV-seropositive. The DNA of the CDR3 is TGTGCCAGCAGACAGCAGGGGGTATACACCGGGGAGCTGTTTTTT. This translates into CASRQQGVYTGELFF.